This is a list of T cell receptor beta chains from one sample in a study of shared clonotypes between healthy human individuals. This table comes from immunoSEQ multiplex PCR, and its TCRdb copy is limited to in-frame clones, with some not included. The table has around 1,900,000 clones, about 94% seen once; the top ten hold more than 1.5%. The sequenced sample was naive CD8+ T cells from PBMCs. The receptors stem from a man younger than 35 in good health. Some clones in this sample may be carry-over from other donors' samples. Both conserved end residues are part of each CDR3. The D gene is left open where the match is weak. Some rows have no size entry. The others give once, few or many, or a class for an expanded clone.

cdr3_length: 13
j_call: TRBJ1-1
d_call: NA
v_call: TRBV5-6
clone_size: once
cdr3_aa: CASSSTGNTEAFF
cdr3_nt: TGTGCCAGCAGCAGCACAGGGAACACTGAAGCTTTCTTT

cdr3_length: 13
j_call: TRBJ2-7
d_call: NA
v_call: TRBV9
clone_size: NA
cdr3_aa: CASRPGSTYEQYF
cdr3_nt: TGTGCCAGCCGCCCCGGCAGCACCTACGAGCAGTACTTC

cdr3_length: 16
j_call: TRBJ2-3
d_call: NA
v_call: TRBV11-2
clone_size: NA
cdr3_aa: CASSRGPRKRTDTQYF
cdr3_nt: TGTGCCAGCAGCCGCGGTCCCAGGAAACGCACAGATACGCAGTATTTT

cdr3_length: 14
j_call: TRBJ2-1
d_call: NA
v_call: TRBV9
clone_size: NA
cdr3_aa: CASSVGRQGLEQFF
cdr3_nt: TGTGCCAGCAGCGTAGGGAGGCAGGGACTTGAGCAGTTCTTC

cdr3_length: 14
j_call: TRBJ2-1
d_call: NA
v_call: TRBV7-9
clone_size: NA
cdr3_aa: CASSFPRLGNEQFF
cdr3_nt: TGTGCCAGCAGCTTTCCACGACTCGGCAATGAGCAGTTCTTC

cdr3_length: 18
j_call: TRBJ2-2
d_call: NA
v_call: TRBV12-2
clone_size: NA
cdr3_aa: CASRMTRDYTPNTGELFF
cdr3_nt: TGTGCAAGTCGCATGACCCGGGACTACACCCCGAACACCGGGGAGCTGTTTTTT

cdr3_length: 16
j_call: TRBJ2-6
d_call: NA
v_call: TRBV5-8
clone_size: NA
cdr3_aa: CASSFPTVSGANVLTF
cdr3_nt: TGTGCCAGCAGCTTTCCGACAGTTTCTGGGGCCAACGTCCTGACTTTC

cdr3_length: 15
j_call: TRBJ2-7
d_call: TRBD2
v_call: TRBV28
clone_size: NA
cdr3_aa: CASSLRSGSSYEQYF
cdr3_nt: TGTGCCAGCAGTTTACGTAGCGGGAGCAGCTACGAGCAGTACTTC

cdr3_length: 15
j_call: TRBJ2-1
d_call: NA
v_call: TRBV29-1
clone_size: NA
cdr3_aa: CSVERVGGSYNEQFF
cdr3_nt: TGCAGCGTTGAGCGGGTAGGGGGTTCCTACAATGAGCAGTTCTTC

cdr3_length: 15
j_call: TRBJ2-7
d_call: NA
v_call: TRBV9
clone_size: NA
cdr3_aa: CASSVAISGNYEQYF
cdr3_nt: TGTGCCAGCAGCGTAGCGATTAGCGGTAACTACGAGCAGTACTTC

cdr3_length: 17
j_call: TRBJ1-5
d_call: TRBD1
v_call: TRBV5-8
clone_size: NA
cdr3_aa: CASSWGQGGWSNQPQHF
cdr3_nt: TGTGCCAGCAGCTGGGGACAGGGCGGATGGAGCAATCAGCCCCAGCATTTT

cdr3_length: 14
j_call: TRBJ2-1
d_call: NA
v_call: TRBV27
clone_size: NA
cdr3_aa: CASSLMRQGGEQFF
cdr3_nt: TGTGCCAGCAGTTTAATGAGGCAGGGGGGTGAGCAGTTCTTC

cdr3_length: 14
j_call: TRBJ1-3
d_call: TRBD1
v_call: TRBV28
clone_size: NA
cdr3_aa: CDHRGHGHGNTIYF
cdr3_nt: TGTGACCACAGGGGGCACGGGCATGGAAACACCATATATTTT

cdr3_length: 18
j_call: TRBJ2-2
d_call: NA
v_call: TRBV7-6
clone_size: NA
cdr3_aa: CASSPKPMGQGNTGELFF
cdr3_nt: TGTGCCAGCAGCCCAAAACCCATGGGGCAGGGGAACACCGGGGAGCTGTTTTTT

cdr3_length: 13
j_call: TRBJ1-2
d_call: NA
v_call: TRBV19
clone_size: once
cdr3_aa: CASTLQGYYGYTF
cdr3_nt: TGTGCCAGTACCTTACAGGGTTACTATGGCTACACCTTC

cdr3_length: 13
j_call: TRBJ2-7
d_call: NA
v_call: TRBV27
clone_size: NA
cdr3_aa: CASSFGFSYEQYF
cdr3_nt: TGTGCCAGCAGTTTTGGGTTCAGCTACGAGCAGTACTTC

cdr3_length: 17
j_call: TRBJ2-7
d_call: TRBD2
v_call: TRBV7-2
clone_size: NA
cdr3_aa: CASSFVASGRAAYEQYF
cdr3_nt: TGTGCCAGCAGCTTTGTGGCTAGCGGGAGGGCCGCTTACGAGCAGTACTTC

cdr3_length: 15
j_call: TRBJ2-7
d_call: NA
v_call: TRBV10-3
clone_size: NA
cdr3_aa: CAISESGGYSYEQYF
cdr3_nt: TGTGCCATCAGTGAGTCCGGGGGATACTCCTACGAGCAGTACTTC

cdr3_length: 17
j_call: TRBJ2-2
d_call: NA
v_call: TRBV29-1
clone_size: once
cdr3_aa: CSVEDYRGALGTGELFF
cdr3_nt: TGCAGCGTTGAAGATTATCGGGGCGCCCTTGGGACCGGGGAGCTGTTTTTT

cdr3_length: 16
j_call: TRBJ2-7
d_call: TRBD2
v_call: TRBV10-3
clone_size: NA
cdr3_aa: CAISEPGASGTYEQYF
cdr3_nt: TGTGCCATCAGTGAGCCGGGGGCTAGCGGGACCTACGAGCAGTACTTC

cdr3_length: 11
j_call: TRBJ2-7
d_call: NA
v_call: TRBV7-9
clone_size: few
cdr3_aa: CASSLVYEQYF
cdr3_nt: TGTGCCAGCAGCTTAGTCTACGAGCAGTACTTC

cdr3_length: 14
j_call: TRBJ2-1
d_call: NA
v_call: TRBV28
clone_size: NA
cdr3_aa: CASSLWAGYNEQFF
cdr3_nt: TGTGCCAGCAGTTTATGGGCGGGTTACAATGAGCAGTTCTTC

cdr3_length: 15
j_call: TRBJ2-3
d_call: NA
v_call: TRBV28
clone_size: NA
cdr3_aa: CASSLAGILADTQYF
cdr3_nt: TGTGCCAGCAGTTTAGCAGGAATATTGGCAGATACGCAGTATTTT

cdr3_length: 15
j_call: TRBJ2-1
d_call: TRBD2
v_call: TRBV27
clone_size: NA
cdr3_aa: CASSFGLAGGGEQFF
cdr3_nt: TGTGCCAGCAGTTTCGGGCTAGCGGGAGGGGGTGAGCAGTTCTTC